This T cell receptor beta chain comes out of a study of T-cell reconstitution after alpha-beta-depleted transplantation in children. This clonotype was found many times. This sample's TCRbeta library carried unique molecular identifier barcodes. TCRdb ran MiXCR on the PCR reads and lists one entry per CDR3 protein. The sample lists about 460,000 distinct CDR3 sequences; about 10% were seen once. CDR3 length: 16 residues. V trimming: 7 bases; J trimming: 4 bases; junction bases outside the gene matches: 16. Germline CDR1 reads MRHNA; CDR2 reads SNTAGT. The material sequenced was PBMCs, taken before TCRalphabeta/CD19-depleted stem cell transplant. This clonotype was obtained from a child between 2 and 9 years old with inherited bone marrow failure, due to receive a stem cell transplant. J is TRBJ2-7 and V is TRBV6-4; 7 bases fit TRBD1. CDR3 sequence: CASTLSPGQRIYEQYF. The DNA for the CDR3 is TGTGCCAGCACCCTATCACCGGGACAGAGGATTTACGAGCAGTACTTC.